This paragraph reports one TCR beta chain. The specificity of this receptor is unknown. No per-base quality is available; no much larger clone lies one base away. CDR1 and CDR2 are drawn from the germline V gene: SGHNT, YENEEA. There are 14 amino acids in the CDR3, from cysteine to phenylalanine inclusive. The DNA shown is the 42-base CDR3, in frame from base 1. The germline ends are 13 bases apart after V is trimmed by 5 bases and J by 3 bases. These data originate in a study of beta chain features in type 1 diabetes listed by TCRdb under 2018. Notes on the research overall: Mean age, gender distribution, total cell number and subset yield did not differ between patients and healthy donors. Whereas all 30 or so donors provided naive and central memory subsets, regulatory and stem cell-like memory subsets were isolated from just 8 patients and roughly 8 healthy donors. In the study, TCRB repertoires of sorted circulating CD4+ T cell subsets from recently diagnosed type 1 diabetes patients were compared with those of matched healthy donors. A total of roughly 100 million sorted cells were examined across all samples, and a strong correlation was observed between cell number per subset and RNA yield. Beyond this particular receptor, the publication reports: At VDJ recombination sites, patients with type 1 diabetes made fewer insertions and deleted more nucleotides, a pattern implying thymic rearrangement abnormalities. PCR may preferentially amplify shorter templates, but because patient and control samples were amplified and corrected together, any resulting skew would affect both groups equally. Because cDNA was sequenced instead of genomic DNA, activated cells with high expression could be over-represented, although the groups did not differ in activation or CD3 levels. Naive, central memory and regulatory TCRB repertoires appeared to be more alike among patients than among healthy donors. Because small numbers of individuals were included in the HLA sub-analyses, any influence of HLA type on TCRB rearrangement was left unresolved. A moderate but significant shortening of TCRB CDR3 length was observed in type 1 diabetes patients in all four CD4+ subsets.

Each donor gave one peripheral blood draw, roughly 120 mL on average, collected into heparinised tubes. Naive, central memory, regulatory and stem cell-like memory CD4+ T cells were sorted on a BD FACSAria II using a panel including CD45RO, CCR7, CD25, CD127, CD95 and CD27. Every sorted population had a purity above 98%. PBMCs were isolated right away by Lymphoprep density gradient centrifugation and were stained directly, without culture. So that batch effects would be minimized, each experiment stained and sorted samples in pairs, pairing one healthy donor with one patient. The entire isolated RNA was reverse transcribed using the High Capacity cDNA Reverse Transcription Kit, and thus expressed TCRB transcripts were sequenced. Deep immunoSEQ sequencing was applied to naive, central memory and regulatory T cell samples, giving an average of about 3.4 million total reads per sample. Sorted cells were lysed in RLT buffer and RNA was extracted with DNase-treated RNeasy Micro or Mini kits, depending on cell number. Each cell subset was processed on its own to prevent cross-contamination, while patient and healthy donor samples were processed together. TCRB sequences were amplified from cDNA with the immunoSEQ multiplex PCR, producing 87-bp fragments spanning the CDR3 region. Amplicons were sequenced on the Illumina HiSeq platform. Per the source publication's procedure: Synthetic template baselines were used to correct PCR bias computationally, reads within Hamming distance 2 were collapsed together, and singletons that could not be merged were discarded. Reads were aligned against IMGT to assign V, D and J genes, CDR3 length and insertions or deletions at six rearrangement sites. Clonotype counts were normalized to sorted cell number within each subset before computing true diversity and Gini coefficients with the tcR R package. The overlap coefficient, calculated on TCRB nucleotide sequences, was used to quantify repertoire sharing. TCRdb re-hosts the immuneACCESS table, in-frame sequences only. Its copies lack some clones; in the studies checked, an unresolved V gene accounts for under half of them, and the cause for the rest is not known. Clone size and V and J calls were adopted from that table, with D and trimming inferred from the DNA. Across this sample there are around 160,000 clones, with about 8.3% seen only once. The ten largest account for over 0.5% of the sample.

This sequence was found in a woman younger than 30 with type 1 diabetes. Recombination linked TRBV11-3 to TRBJ2-5; a tentative D call is TRBD1 (5 bases match). The material sequenced was central memory CD4+ T cells from blood. For the CDR3, the sequence is CASSPRQSKETQYF. The DNA reads as follows: TGTGCCAGCAGCCCGCGACAGAGCAAAGAGACCCAGTACTTC.